This TCR beta chain stems from a study of beta chain features in type 1 diabetes. Broader study findings: Type 1 diabetes patients had TCRB CDR3s that were shorter (moderately but significantly so) in all four CD4+ subsets.

The CDR3 is made up of 11 amino acids. Between the trimmed V and J ends, which lost 5 bases and 3 bases, there was a span of 5 bases. Germline V lookup: CDR1 MDHEN, CDR2 SYDVKM. Reverse transcription of all isolated RNA meant that expressed TCRB transcripts were sequenced. TCRdb's table, derived via immunoSEQ multiplex PCR, lists solely in-frame clones and lacks some. The sample yields fewer than 200,000 clones, about 12% seen once. This clone was seen only a few times. Antigen: not known. V is TRBV28 and J is TRBJ2-7; D is undetermined. Sequencing was performed on central memory CD4+ T cells from blood. This TCR was recovered from a woman between 18 and 29 years old in good health. CDR3 sequence reads: CASSPRYEQYF. The DNA for the CDR3 is TGTGCCAGCAGTCCCCGCTACGAGCAGTACTTC.